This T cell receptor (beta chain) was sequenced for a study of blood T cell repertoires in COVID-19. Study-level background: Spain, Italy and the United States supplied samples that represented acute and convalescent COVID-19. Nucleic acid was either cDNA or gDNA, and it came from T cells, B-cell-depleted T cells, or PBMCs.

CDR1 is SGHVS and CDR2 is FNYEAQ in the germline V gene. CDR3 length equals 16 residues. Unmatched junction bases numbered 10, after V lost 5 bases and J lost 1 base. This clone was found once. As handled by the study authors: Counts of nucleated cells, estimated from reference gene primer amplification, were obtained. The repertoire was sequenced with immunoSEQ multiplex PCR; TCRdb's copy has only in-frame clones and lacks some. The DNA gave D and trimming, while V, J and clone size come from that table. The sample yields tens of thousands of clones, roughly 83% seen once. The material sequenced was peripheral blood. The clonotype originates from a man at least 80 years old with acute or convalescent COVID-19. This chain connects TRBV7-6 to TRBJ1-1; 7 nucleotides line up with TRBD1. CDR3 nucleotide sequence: TGTGCCAGCAGCCTTATGACAGGGTCGTCGAACACTGAAGCTTTCTTT. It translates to CASSLMTGSSNTEAFF.